This TCR beta chain was retrieved from a study of T cell responses to AZD1222 COVID-19 vaccine. Sequencing was performed with immunoSEQ multiplex PCR; in TCRdb, only in-frame clones are kept and a portion is missing. Of fewer than 95,000 clones listed, about nine tenths are singletons. V lost 3 bases and J 11 bases, leaving 11 bases between the germline ends. The CDR3 is 12 residues long. The germline V gene has CDR1 GTSNPN and CDR2 SVGIG (reference sequence). This chain links TRBV30 with TRBJ1-6; no clear D. This clonotype was obtained from an adult who received the AZD1222 COVID-19 vaccine. Sequenced here: peripheral blood, sampled 28 days after the second AZD1222 dose. For the CDR3, the DNA is TGTGCCTGGAGAGTGTTGTCGGCACCCCTCCACTTT. Its translation is CAWRVLSAPLHF.